This T cell receptor beta chain was identified in a study of CD8 T cells in Susac syndrome (dated by TCRdb to the late 2010s). With respect to the entire study: Of the Susac syndrome patients who were sequenced, 8 or 9 were in clinical remission while more than five had clinically active disease. Whether CD8+ T cell activation and differentiation in Susac syndrome was antigen driven was tested using repertoire sequencing. At blood withdrawal, Susac syndrome patients were therapy-naive, treated with corticosteroids (with IVIg additionally given to some), or treated with IVIg alone. The study compared CD8+ T cell repertoire clonality among over ten healthy donors, roughly 14 Susac syndrome patients and fewer than 19 multiple sclerosis patients.

RNA was extracted using the RNeasy kit, and about 0.45 to 1 microgram was reverse transcribed with random hexamers. The immunoSEQ multiplex PCR assay, which covers 54 Vbeta and 13 Jbeta segments, was used to amplify TCR beta CDR3 regions. PCR amplification bias was corrected by using a synthetic template baseline for primer optimization and computational correction. From the authors' description of their analysis: Reads were annotated to V, D and J genes per IMGT and analyzed with immunoSEQ Analyzer, keeping only productive sequences. Clonality was computed as one minus Shannon entropy normalized by log2 of the number of productive unique sequences. For each patient and control, public and private clones were evaluated among the 100 most prevalent clones. A clone was defined as Susac-specific if it was absent from the healthy and MS cohorts, from 950 to 1,300 published viral clones and from other ImmuneACCESS disease sequences. The raw public data were reprocessed by TCRdb itself: fastp quality trimming at Q25, MiXCR clonotype calling, in-frame beta chains only. Each entry is one CDR3 protein sequence, shown with its most common DNA and genes. It is TCRdb's table, rather than the study itself, that gives the V and J calls and clone size. The sample profile shows about 100,000 distinct CDR3 sequences; around 95% of them were found once. Jointly, the top ten make up 0.3% of the sample.

General conclusions and limits of the study: The study acknowledged that relatively few individuals were included in the TCR sequencing and HLA analysis. Looking at Susac-specific public clones, the researchers identified some 15 in the total CD8+ repertoire and roughly five in the CD8+ TEMRA repertoire. Clonal expansion was observed in Susac syndrome CD8+ repertoires, with the highest expansion in CD8+ TEMRA cells and greater expansion in clinically active than in remitting patients.

As concerns this clonotype: Its antigen is not yet known. Qualities for individual bases were not recorded, and no much larger clone is one base off.

High-throughput TCR beta sequencing profiled peripheral blood CD8+ and CD4+ T cells from healthy donors, Susac syndrome patients and multiple sclerosis patients. Recently defined diagnostic criteria for definite or probable disease were met by the Susac syndrome patients. Bulk CD8+ and CD4+ T cells were purified by magnetic negative isolation, while CD8+ TEMRA cells were enriched using FACS. Blood was drawn into EDTA tubes, processed within 24 hours, and PBMCs were isolated by density gradient centrifugation. PBMCs intended for TCR sequencing were frozen in liquid nitrogen and were later thawed in a 37 degrees C water bath. The sorted or isolated CD4+, CD8+ and CD8+ TEMRA cells had a purity of 90% or higher. Per the germline V gene (reference sequence), LNHDA is the CDR1 and SQIVND is the CDR2. V is pared back by 10 bases and J by 0 bases, with 12 bases lying between the germline termini. The CDR3 runs 13 amino acids, cysteine and phenylalanine included. Kept here is only the CDR3 DNA, which spans 39 bases and is read in frame from base 1.

The chain employs TRBV19 and TRBJ1-1; the D gene cannot be resolved reliably. The specimen sequenced was CD8+ T cells from PBMCs. The receptor comes from a human donor with Susac syndrome. The DNA is as follows: TGTGCCACCTATGGGAGACTGAACACTGAAGCTTTCTTT. This gives the protein CATYGRLNTEAFF. Beyond the CDR3, the reference TRBV19 and TRBJ1-1 genes provide the residues; the full variable domain reads: DGGITQSPKYLFRKEGQNVTLSCEQNLNHDAMYWYRQDPGQGLRLIYYSQIVNDFQKGDIAEGYSVSREKKESFPLTVTSAQKNPTAFYLCATYGRLNTEAFFGQGTRLTVV.